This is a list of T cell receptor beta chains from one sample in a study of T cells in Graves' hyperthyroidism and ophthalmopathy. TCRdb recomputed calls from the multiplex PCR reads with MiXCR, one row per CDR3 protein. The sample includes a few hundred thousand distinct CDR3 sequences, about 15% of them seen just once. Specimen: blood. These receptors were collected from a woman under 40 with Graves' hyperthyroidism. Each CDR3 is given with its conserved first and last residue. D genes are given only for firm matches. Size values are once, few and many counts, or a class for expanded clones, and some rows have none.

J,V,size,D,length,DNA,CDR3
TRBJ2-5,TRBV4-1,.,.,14,TGCGCCAGCAGCCAAGGTGGAAGATGGGAGACCCAGTACTTC,CASSQGGRWETQYF
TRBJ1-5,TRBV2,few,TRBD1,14,TGTGCCAGCACCGACAGGGGACCCAATCAGCCCCAGCATTTT,CASTDRGPNQPQHF
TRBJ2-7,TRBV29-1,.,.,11,TGCAGCGTTGGGGTGACAGGAGAGCAGTACTTC,CSVGVTGEQYF
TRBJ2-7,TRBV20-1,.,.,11,TGCAGTGCTAGAGTTGGGAACGAGCAGTACTTC,CSARVGNEQYF
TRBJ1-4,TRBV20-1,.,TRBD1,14,TGCAGTGCTGGACAGGCATTGAATAATGAAAAACTGTTTTTT,CSAGQALNNEKLFF
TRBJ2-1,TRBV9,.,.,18,TGTGCCAGCAGCGTAGTAGAGGGGGTGGGGGATCGCTACAATGAGCAGTTCTTC,CASSVVEGVGDRYNEQFF
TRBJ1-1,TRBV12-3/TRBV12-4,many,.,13,TGTGCCAGCAGGCCCGGGGGGGTTCAGGAAGCTTTCTTT,CASRPGGVQEAFF
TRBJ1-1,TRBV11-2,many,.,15,TGTGCCAGCAGCTTAGATCCGTCCATGAACACTGAAGCTTTCTTT,CASSLDPSMNTEAFF
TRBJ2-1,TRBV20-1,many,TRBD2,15,TGCAGTGCTTACGAGAGCGGGAGAAGGTACAATGAGCAGTTCTTC,CSAYESGRRYNEQFF
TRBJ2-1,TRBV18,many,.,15,TGTGCCAGCTCACCAAAAGCAAGCTCCTACAATGAGCAGTTCTTC,CASSPKASSYNEQFF
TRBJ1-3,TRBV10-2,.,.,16,TGCGCCAGCACTTGGGGACCGGACGGCTCTGGAAACACCATATATTTT,CASTWGPDGSGNTIYF
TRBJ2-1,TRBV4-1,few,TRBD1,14,TGCGCCAGCAGCCAGGACAGGGTTAACGTTGAGCAGTTCTTC,CASSQDRVNVEQFF
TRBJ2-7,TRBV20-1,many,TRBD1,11,TGCGCAGGGACAGACTCCTACGAGCAGTACTTC,CAGTDSYEQYF
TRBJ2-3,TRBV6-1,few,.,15,TGTGCCAGCAGCAACCAAGTTCGCCACACAGATACGCAGTATTTT,CASSNQVRHTDTQYF
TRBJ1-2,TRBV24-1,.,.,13,TGTGCCACCAGTGACCCCCATAACTATGGCTACACCTTC,CATSDPHNYGYTF
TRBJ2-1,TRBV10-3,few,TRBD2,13,TGTGCCATCAGTGCATCCCCAGCGGGAGAGCAGTTCTTC,CAISASPAGEQFF
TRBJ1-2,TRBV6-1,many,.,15,TGTGCCAGCAGTCAATTGGGGGTGGGAATCTATGGCTACACCTTC,CASSQLGVGIYGYTF
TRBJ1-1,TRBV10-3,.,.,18,TGTGCCATCAGTGAGTCGATACTGAAGAACCCCGTGAACACTGAAGCTTTCTTT,CAISESILKNPVNTEAFF
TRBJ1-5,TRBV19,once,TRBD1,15,TGTGCCAGTACCACGACAGGGGGAGGGAATCAGCCCCAGCATTTT,CASTTTGGGNQPQHF
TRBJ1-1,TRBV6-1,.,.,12,TGTGCCAGCAGTAACACGAACACTGAAGCTTTCTTT,CASSNTNTEAFF
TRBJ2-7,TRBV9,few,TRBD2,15,TGTGCCAGCAGCGTGGGGACTACCAGCTCCTACGAGCAGTACTTC,CASSVGTTSSYEQYF
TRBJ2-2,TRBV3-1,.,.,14,TGTGCCAGCAGCCAAGGGATAGCCACCGGGGAGCTGTTTTTT,CASSQGIATGELFF
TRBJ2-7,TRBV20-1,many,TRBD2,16,TGCAGTGCTAGCCCGGGACTAGCGGGAGAGGGGTACGAGCAGTACTTC,CSASPGLAGEGYEQYF
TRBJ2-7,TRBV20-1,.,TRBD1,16,TGCAGTGCTAAAGATCCAGTGGGGACAGCAACCTACGAGCAGTACTTC,CSAKDPVGTATYEQYF
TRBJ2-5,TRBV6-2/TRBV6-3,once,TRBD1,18,TGTGCCAGCAGTGGGGGACAGGGGTCCATCACCCCCTGGGAGACCCAGTACTTC,CASSGGQGSITPWETQYF